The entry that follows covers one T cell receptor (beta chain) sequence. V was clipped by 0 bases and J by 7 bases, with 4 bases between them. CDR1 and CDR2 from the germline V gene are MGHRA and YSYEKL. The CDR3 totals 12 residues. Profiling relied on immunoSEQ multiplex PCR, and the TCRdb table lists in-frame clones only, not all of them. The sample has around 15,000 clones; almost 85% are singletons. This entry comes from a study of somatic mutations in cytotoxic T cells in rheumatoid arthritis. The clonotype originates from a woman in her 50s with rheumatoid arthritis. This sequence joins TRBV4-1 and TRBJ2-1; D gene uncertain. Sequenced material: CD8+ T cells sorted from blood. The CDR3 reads CASSQDLNEQFF. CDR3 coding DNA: TGCGCCAGCAGCCAAGACTTAAATGAGCAGTTCTTC.